The sequence of this T cell receptor (beta chain) was determined in a study of identifying expanded T cells in peripheral blood. Study-wide results and limits: Differentially abundant clones: around 1.2 between replicates, approximately 16 at approximately 14 days, 19 to 20 at four. Clone count variance between roughly 2-week samples rose with total template count.

Germline assignment: CDR1 SGHVS and CDR2 FQNEAQ. V shed 4 bases and J 11 bases; nucleotides not matched to a gene: 13. There are 16 residues in the CDR3. No infections or other immune events were documented during collection. Repertoires were generated with immunoSEQ multiplex PCR, while TCRdb's copy carries only in-frame clones and drops some. This table holds under 150,000 clones, around nine tenths found once. Details on this clone: The antigen remains undetermined.

Sequencing used blood. This TCR was recovered from a person aged 18-69 years in good health. The chain has TRBV7-8 and TRBJ2-3; TRBD2 agrees at 12 bases. CDR3 amino acids: CASSYAGTSGPQGQYF. The CDR3 bases are TGTGCCAGCAGCTACGCCGGGACTAGCGGGCCCCAGGGGCAGTATTTT.